The 2 T cell receptor beta chains given below trace back to one sample, sequenced in a study of CD8 T cells in Susac syndrome (dated by TCRdb to about 2019). The library was prepared using the immunoSEQ multiplex PCR assay. RNA was extracted using the RNeasy kit, and about 0.45 to 1 ug of the RNA was reverse transcribed with random hexamers. TCRdb redid the processing of the public reads, applying fastp at Q25 and MiXCR, and retained in-frame beta chains. Rows with a matching CDR3 protein are joined into one entry that keeps the most common DNA and genes. The sample table records about 440,000 distinct CDR3 sequences; more than 70% of these occur just once. The ten largest account for 0.09% to 0.15% of the sample. Sequenced: CD8+ T cells from PBMCs. The receptors stem from a human donor with multiple sclerosis.

The sample holds one count of this clonotype. Since a much larger clone is just one base distant, this may be a read error. The V and J genes are TRBV28 and TRBJ2-7, with 10 nucleotides matching TRBD1. Germline CDR1 reads MDHEN; CDR2 reads SYDVKM. Trimming cost V 6 bases and J 2 bases; bases outside gene matches: 4. The CDR3 is 14 amino acids. This CDR3 reads CASRPGTGAYEQYF. The DNA for the CDR3 is TGTGCCAGCAGACCCGGGACAGGGGCCTACGAGCAGTACTTC.

The chain joins TRBV27 to TRBJ1-6; tentatively, D is TRBD1 (5 bases). The CDR3 sequence is 14 residues long. Germline V gives CDR1 MNHEY, CDR2 SMNVEV (reference sequence). Between the trimmed V and J ends, which lost 2 bases and 7 bases, there was a span of 9 bases. CDR3 in amino acids: CASSLGAENSPLHF. Here the CDR3 DNA reads TGTGCCAGCAGTTTAGGGGCGGAAAATTCACCCCTCCACTTT.